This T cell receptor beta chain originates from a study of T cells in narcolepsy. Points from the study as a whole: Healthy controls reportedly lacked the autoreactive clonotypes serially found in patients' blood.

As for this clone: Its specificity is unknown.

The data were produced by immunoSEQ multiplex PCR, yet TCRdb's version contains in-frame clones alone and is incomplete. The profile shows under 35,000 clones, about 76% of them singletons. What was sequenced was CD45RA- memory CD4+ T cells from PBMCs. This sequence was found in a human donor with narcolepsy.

The CDR3 reads CASSSMGGTDTQYF. The CDR3 nucleotides are TGTGCCAGCAGCTCAATGGGGGGCACAGATACGCAGTATTTT. V usage is TRBV7-2 and J usage is TRBJ2-3; D is tentatively TRBD1 or TRBD2 (5 bases each). Germline V gives CDR1 SGHTA, CDR2 FQGNSA. Trimming cost V 4 bases and J 1 base, with 9 bases left between them. There are 14 residues in the CDR3. The variable domain in full, completed from reference TRBV7-2 and TRBJ2-3, reads GAGVSQSPSNKVTEKGKDVELRCDPISGHTALYWYRQSLGQGLEFLIYFQGNSAPDKSGLPSDRFSAERTGGSVSTLTIQRTQQEDSAVYLCASSSMGGTDTQYFGPGTRLTVL.